This TCR beta chain stems from a study of blood T cell repertoires in COVID-19. Overall study context: There were acute and convalescent COVID-19 samples, and they came from the United States, Italy and Spain. Nucleic acid was either cDNA or gDNA, and it came from T cells, B-cell-depleted T cells, or PBMCs.

This table comes from immunoSEQ multiplex PCR, and its TCRdb copy is limited to in-frame clones, with some not included. The data contain about 200,000 clones, 82% of them seen just once; the ten biggest clones take up around 11%. The CDR3 spans 13 residues. The V end was cut by 6 bases, the J end by 6 bases, with 14 bases between. Germline lookup yields CDR1 MNHEY and CDR2 SVGAGI. Enrollees, about 18 to 95 years old, lived in approximately 24 US areas. Cohorts were based on clinical histories the participants reported. Sequenced sample: PBMCs or T cells enriched from blood (not recorded which). The sequence was obtained from a man in his forties or fifties who had recovered from COVID-19. The chain recombines TRBV6-5 with TRBJ1-1; D unclear. The CDR3 nucleotides are TGTGCCAGCAGCCAGAGCGGGGTACCTGAAGCTTTCTTT. It translates to CASSQSGVPEAFF.